Listed here are 5 T cell receptor beta chains from one sample, sequenced in a study of OX40 agonist ivuxolimab in advanced cancers. Assay: immunoSEQ multiplex PCR; the TCRdb copy retains only in-frame clones and omits some. The table includes about 26,000 clones, around four fifths detected once. This specimen consisted of CD4+ or CD8+ T cells sorted from blood, obtained in a trial of the OX40 agonist ivuxolimab. The origin of the receptors is an adult with an advanced solid tumor such as melanoma, head and neck, liver or kidney cancer.

J is TRBJ1-1 and V is TRBV13, with D possibly matching TRBD1 (6 bases). Trimming took off 6 bases at V and 4 bases at J, with 27 bases between the two ends. This CDR3 contains 18 residues. Per germline, CDR1 PRHDT and CDR2 FYEKMQ (reference sequence). CDR3 bases: TGTGCCAGCAGTCACCCTCACGAGGTTTGGACAGTGGGCACTGAAGCTTTCTTT. Amino acids: CASSHPHEVWTVGTEAFF.

The chain is built from TRBV9 and TRBJ2-7; D not resolved. The germline gives CDR1 SGDLS, CDR2 YYNGEE. The V end lost 2 bases, the J end lost 6 bases, and 12 bases lay between the germline ends. The CDR3 has 13 amino acids. The CDR3 coding sequence is TGTGCCAGCAGCGTCGTTGGAGAAATCGAGCAGTACTTC. Its translation is CASSVVGEIEQYF.

The chain uses TRBV30 and TRBJ2-1, with TRBD2 matching over 10 bases. The CDR3 runs 14 residues. The J segment lost 6 bases and the V segment lost 5 bases, leaving 7 bases of the junction unmatched. Looked up from germline, CDR1 is GTSNPN and CDR2 is SVGIG (reference sequence). The CDR3 DNA reads TGTGCCTGGTGGGGGACTAGCGCTCGCAATGAGCAGTTCTTC. Amino acid sequence: CAWWGTSARNEQFF.

The CDR3, as DNA: TGCAGCGTTACCCAGGGTTTTGACACTGAAGCTTTCTTT. Amino acid sequence: CSVTQGFDTEAFF. The chain joins TRBV29-1 to TRBJ1-1, with TRBD1 as a possible D gene (5 bases). CDR1 and CDR2 (germline): SQVTM, ANQGSEA. Deletions cut 5 bases from V and 3 bases from J, with 13 bases between. CDR3 length: 13 residues.

The rearrangement links TRBV10-3 to TRBJ1-5, with a possible D match to TRBD1 (6 bases). From germline, CDR1 is ENHRY and CDR2 SYGVKD. Trimming cost V 11 bases and J 5 bases, with 13 bases left between them. The CDR3 loop spans 12 amino acids. CDR3 nucleotides: TGTGCCGTCTACAGGGTTGATCAGCCCCAGCATTTT. Its translation: CAVYRVDQPQHF.